The 31 T cell receptor beta chains in this list originate from one sample, sequenced in a study of monozygotic twins with inflammatory bowel disease. Each CDR3 protein gets one entry in TCRdb, which reprocessed the 5' RACE reads and gives no DNA. The listing records over 130,000 distinct CDR3 sequences. Sequencing used blood. All receptors come from a human donor with ulcerative colitis or Crohn's disease, or a healthy co-twin of an affected twin (not recorded which).

The V call is TRBV5-1, the J call TRBJ1-5. CDR1 and CDR2 (germline): SGHRS, YFSETQ. CDR3 size: 14 residues. This CDR3 is CASSLAQGSQPQHF.

J is TRBJ2-5 and V is TRBV7-2; TCRdb names TRBD1, which stays unverified in the absence of DNA. There are 14 residues in the CDR3. The germline CDR1 and CDR2 sequences are SGHTA and FQGNSA. CDR3 loop: CASSLYRGPETQYF.

The chain has TRBV12-3 or TRBV12-4 and TRBJ2-5; TCRdb returns TRBD2, unconfirmable since there is no DNA. The CDR3 runs to 15 residues. CDR3 sequence: CASTQAGGVQLTQYF.

The chain links TRBV5-1 to TRBJ2-5; TCRdb selects TRBD1, and the lack of DNA leaves this call unchecked. CDR3 length: 13 residues. The germline CDR1 and CDR2 sequences are SGHRS and YFSETQ. CDR3 in amino acids: CASRDRGQETQYF.

The rearrangement joins TRBV11-1 to TRBJ1-1. Germline V gene sequence: CDR1 SGHAT, CDR2 FQDESV (reference sequence). The CDR3 loop spans 14 amino acids. The CDR3 sequence is CASSPFTGGTEAFF. Together with reference TRBV11-1 and TRBJ1-1, the CDR3 gives the full variable domain: EAEVAQSPRYKITEKSQAVAFWCDPISGHATLYWYRQILGQGPELLVQFQDESVVDDSQLPKDRFSAERLKGVDSTLKIQPAELGDSAMYLCASSPFTGGTEAFFGQGTRLTVV.

The gene calls are TRBV19 and TRBJ1-6; TCRdb picks TRBD1, but there is no DNA to check that call. Germline CDR1 LNHDA, CDR2 SQIVND (reference sequence). This CDR3 contains 15 residues. The CDR3 loop reads CASSSRQGGNSPLHF.

The chain couples TRBV7-2 to TRBJ1-6; TCRdb selects TRBD1, and the lack of DNA leaves this call unchecked. CDR3 length: 15 residues. The germline V gene encodes CDR1 SGHTA and CDR2 FQGNSA. CDR3 region: CASRFQGQDNSPLHF. The full variable domain, with the rest looked up from reference TRBV7-2 and TRBJ1-6, is GAGVSQSPSNKVTEKGKDVELRCDPISGHTALYWYRQSLGQGLEFLIYFQGNSAPDKSGLPSDRFSAERTGGSVSTLTIQRTQQEDSAVYLCASRFQGQDNSPLHFGNGTRLTVT.

The J gene is TRBJ2-7, the V gene TRBV20-1; no DNA is available, so the TRBD1 call from TCRdb remains unchecked. The CDR3 sequence is 14 residues long. From germline, CDR1 is DFQATT and CDR2 SNEGSKA (reference sequence). The CDR3 loop is CSAWGQGLSYEQYF.

The chain combines TRBV6-5 with TRBJ2-1; TCRdb's D gene call, TRBD1, goes unchecked for lack of DNA. Germline assignment: CDR1 MNHEY and CDR2 SVGAGI. The CDR3 extends over 17 amino acids. The CDR3: CASSYPNSGTGGNEQFF.

The rearrangement uses TRBV18 and TRBJ1-1. The CDR3 is made up of 16 amino acids. Germline CDR1 is KGHSH and CDR2 is LQKENI. The CDR3 protein is CASSPGTDPMNTEAFF.

The chain couples TRBV18 to TRBJ1-4; there is no DNA to check the TCRdb D call of TRBD1. The CDR3 loop spans 15 amino acids. Germline V CDR1 and CDR2: KGHSH, LQKENI. CDR3 sequence: CASSPWTATNEKLFF.

The J gene is TRBJ1-1, the V gene TRBV6-2 or TRBV6-3. Germline loops: CDR1 MNHEY, CDR2 SVGEGT. The CDR3 runs 13 residues. This CDR3 is CASRRDLNTEAFF.

The chain uses TRBV4-2 and TRBJ2-5. There are 16 residues in the CDR3. CDR1 and CDR2 (germline): LGHNA, YNFKEQ. The CDR3 here is CASSRNHQPQQETQYF.

V and J are TRBV12-3 or TRBV12-4 and TRBJ1-5. The CDR3 is made up of 15 amino acids. CDR3 residues: CASSLAHTRDQPQHF.

The chain couples TRBV7-6 to TRBJ1-1; no DNA is available, so the TRBD1 call from TCRdb remains unchecked. Germline CDR1 is SGHVS and CDR2 is FNYEAQ. The CDR3 has 13 amino acids. The CDR3 is CASSFQRGTEAFF.

The chain couples TRBV29-1 to TRBJ2-5; as DNA is missing, the TRBD1 call by TCRdb cannot be tested. CDR1 is SQVTM and CDR2 is ANQGSEA in the germline V gene. The CDR3 runs to 12 residues. The CDR3 protein is CSVDFGIETQYF.

The chain uses TRBV7-8 and TRBJ2-3; TCRdb picks TRBD2, but there is no DNA to check that call. CDR1 is SGHVS and CDR2 is FQNEAQ in the germline V gene. The CDR3 is 14 amino acids. Here the CDR3 reads CASSLLGDGDTQYF.

The chain has TRBV6-2 or TRBV6-3 and TRBJ2-5; TCRdb's D call, TRBD1, is unchecked because there is no DNA. Germline loops: CDR1 MNHEY, CDR2 SVGEGT. The CDR3 spans 17 residues. CDR3 in amino acids: CASSYSRGGLGQGTQYF.

The gene calls are TRBV28 and TRBJ2-7; TCRdb's D call, TRBD1, is unchecked because there is no DNA. This CDR3 region has 13 residues. Looked up from germline, CDR1 is MDHEN and CDR2 is SYDVKM. CDR3 region: CASQTGLTYEQYF.

The chain uses TRBV7-9 and TRBJ1-2; TCRdb's assignment of TRBD1 cannot be checked, as there is no DNA. The CDR3 extends over 15 amino acids. Germline lookup yields CDR1 SEHNR and CDR2 FQNEAQ (reference sequence). This CDR3 reads CASSFQTGNDMVRTF.

The chain couples TRBV12-3 or TRBV12-4 to TRBJ2-5; TCRdb outputs TRBD1, but without DNA this stays unchecked. The CDR3 extends over 15 amino acids. The CDR3 reads CASSTSVDRKETQYF.

The CDR3 protein is CASSLAWTGGRNTEAFF. The chain carries TRBV7-2 and TRBJ1-1; no DNA is available, so the TRBD1 call from TCRdb remains unchecked. Germline assignment: CDR1 SGHTA and CDR2 FQGNSA. The CDR3 totals 17 residues.

The rearrangement joins TRBV7-2 to TRBJ2-3; the D call from TCRdb, TRBD2, cannot be confirmed without DNA. Looked up from germline, CDR1 is SGHTA and CDR2 is FQGNSA. This CDR3 is built from 16 residues. This chain's CDR3 is CASSSRRLKGSDTQYF.

This chain uses TRBV7-9 with TRBJ2-2; no DNA is available, so the TRBD1 call from TCRdb remains unchecked. Germline-derived CDR1 and CDR2 are SEHNR and FQNEAQ (reference sequence). The CDR3 sequence is 17 residues long. CDR3: CASVPLGGSTYTGELFF.

The chain joins TRBV12-3 or TRBV12-4 to TRBJ2-7; the TCRdb call, TRBD1, lacks DNA for checking. This CDR3 has 15 amino acids. This CDR3 reads CASSKLGGTSYEQYF.

The gene calls are TRBV7-2 and TRBJ2-7; TCRdb's D call, TRBD1, is unchecked because there is no DNA. Germline-derived CDR1 and CDR2 are SGHTA and FQGNSA. CDR3 size: 15 residues. The CDR3 sequence is CASSSPYRVPYEQYF.

The chain uses TRBV7-9 and TRBJ2-3; TCRdb picks TRBD2, but there is no DNA to check that call. The CDR3 has 16 residues. Germline V lookup: CDR1 SEHNR, CDR2 FQNEAQ (reference sequence). CDR3 protein: CASSSLAGVTTDTQYF.

CDR3 amino acids: CSGIRGVETQYF. J is TRBJ2-5 and V is TRBV29-1; TCRdb's D call of TRBD1 is untestable without DNA. The CDR3 totals 12 residues. Germline lookup yields CDR1 SQVTM and CDR2 ANQGSEA.

This sequence joins TRBV28 and TRBJ2-7; the TCRdb call, TRBD2, lacks DNA for checking. This CDR3 region has 13 residues. From germline, CDR1 is MDHEN and CDR2 SYDVKM. The CDR3: CASTIAGGYEQYF.

The chain links TRBV4-3 to TRBJ2-3; TCRdb selects TRBD1, and the lack of DNA leaves this call unchecked. Germline V CDR1 and CDR2: LGHNA, YSLEER. This CDR3 is built from 16 residues. The chain's CDR3 is CASSQGDRASTDTQYF.

The rearrangement joins TRBV20-1 to TRBJ2-2. In germline, CDR1 is DFQATT, CDR2 SNEGSKA (reference sequence). The CDR3 runs 14 residues. The CDR3 sequence: CSAHRPLGSGELFF.